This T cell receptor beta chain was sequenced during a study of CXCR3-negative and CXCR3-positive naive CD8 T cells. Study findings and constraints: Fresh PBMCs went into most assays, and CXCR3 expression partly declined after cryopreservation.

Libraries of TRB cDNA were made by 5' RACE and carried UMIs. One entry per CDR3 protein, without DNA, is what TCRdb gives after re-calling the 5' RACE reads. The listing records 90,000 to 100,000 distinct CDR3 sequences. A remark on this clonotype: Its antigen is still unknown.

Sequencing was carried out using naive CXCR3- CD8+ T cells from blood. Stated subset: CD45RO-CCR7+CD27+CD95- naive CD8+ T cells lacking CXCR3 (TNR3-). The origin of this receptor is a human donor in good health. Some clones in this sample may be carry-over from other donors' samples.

CDR3 residues: CASSPRPGQGLRRELFF. The J gene is TRBJ2-2, the V gene TRBV7-2; the TRBD1 assignment by TCRdb is unverifiable without DNA. The germline gives CDR1 SGHTA, CDR2 FQGNSA. This CDR3 has 17 residues. Drawing the rest from reference TRBV7-2 and TRBJ2-2, the complete variable domain is GAGVSQSPSNKVTEKGKDVELRCDPISGHTALYWYRQSLGQGLEFLIYFQGNSAPDKSGLPSDRFSAERTGGSVSTLTIQRTQQEDSAVYLCASSPRPGQGLRRELFFGEGSRLTVL.